Listed below are T cell receptor beta chains from one sample, sequenced in a study of shared T cell receptors in the human thymus. Measured with immunoSEQ multiplex PCR; TCRdb has only the in-frame clones, and not every one. The sample contains 700,000 or so clones, 70% to 90% of which appear only once. These data were also reused for a study on human thymus T cells.

The specimen was thymocytes. The receptors were sampled from a girl under three years old with a congenital heart defect. CDR3s include the opening cysteine and the closing phenylalanine or tryptophan. The order of the fields is J gene, V gene, D gene, clone size, CDR3 length, CDR3 protein, CDR3 DNA. The D gene is left open where the match is weak. Expanded clones get a size class; other rows say once, few or many, or leave the size out.

>TRBJ2-3|TRBV5-6|NA|NA|14
CASSQPQGTDTQYF
TGTGCCAGCAGCCAGCCACAGGGTACAGATACGCAGTATTTT
>TRBJ2-6|TRBV9|TRBD1|NA|21
CASSGNSNGTGKTAGANVLTF
TGTGCCAGCAGCGGAAACTCTAACGGGACAGGGAAAACCGCTGGGGCCAACGTCCTGACTTTC
>TRBJ2-2|TRBV19|TRBD2|once|13
CASSPGTTRELFF
TGTGCCAGTAGCCCAGGGACTACGAGAGAGCTGTTTTTT
>TRBJ1-4|TRBV2|NA|NA|16
CASSEAPLAENEKLFF
TGTGCCAGCAGTGAAGCGCCTTTAGCGGAGAATGAAAAACTGTTTTTT
>TRBJ1-2|TRBV27|TRBD1|once|14
CASSYGDREDGYTF
TGTGCCAGCAGTTATGGAGACAGGGAGGATGGCTACACCTTC
>TRBJ2-5|TRBV11-2|NA|NA|14
CASSSLSRRETQYF
TGTGCCAGCAGCTCCCTCTCCAGGAGGGAGACCCAGTACTTC
>TRBJ2-1|TRBV5-1|NA|NA|15
CASSLSGWGYNEQFF
TGCGCCAGCAGCTTGTCAGGGTGGGGATACAATGAGCAGTTCTTC
>TRBJ1-3|TRBV10-3|NA|NA|13
CAISMRSGNTIYF
TGTGCCATATCGATGCGCTCTGGAAACACCATATATTTT
>TRBJ2-2|TRBV29-1|NA|NA|12
CSVTGNTGELFF
TGCAGCGTGACAGGGAACACCGGGGAGCTGTTTTTT
>TRBJ2-2|TRBV27|NA|NA|14
CASSLPRASGELFF
TGTGCCAGCAGTTTACCGAGGGCGTCCGGGGAGCTGTTTTTT
>TRBJ1-3|TRBV5-4|NA|NA|15
CASTSQEGGGNTIYF
TGTGCCAGCACCTCCCAAGAGGGCGGAGGAAACACCATATATTTT